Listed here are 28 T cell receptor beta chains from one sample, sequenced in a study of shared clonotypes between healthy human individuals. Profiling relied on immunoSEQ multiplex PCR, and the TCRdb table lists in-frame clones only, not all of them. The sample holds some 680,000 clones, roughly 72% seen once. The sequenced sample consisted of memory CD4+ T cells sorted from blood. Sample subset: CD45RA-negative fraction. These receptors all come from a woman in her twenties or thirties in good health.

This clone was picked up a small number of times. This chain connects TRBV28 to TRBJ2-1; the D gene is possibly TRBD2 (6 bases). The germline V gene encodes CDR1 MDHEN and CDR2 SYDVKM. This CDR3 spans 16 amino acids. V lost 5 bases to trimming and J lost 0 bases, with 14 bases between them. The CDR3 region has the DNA TGTGCCAGCAGTGCAGGGACTTCTGGCTCCTACAATGAGCAGTTCTTC. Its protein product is CASSAGTSGSYNEQFF.

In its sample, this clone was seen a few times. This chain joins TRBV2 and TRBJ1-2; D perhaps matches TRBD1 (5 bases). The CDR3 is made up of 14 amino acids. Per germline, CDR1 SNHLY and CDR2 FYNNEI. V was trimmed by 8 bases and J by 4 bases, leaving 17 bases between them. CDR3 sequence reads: CASWLGGGIYGYTF. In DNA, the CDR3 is TGTGCCAGCTGGCTGGGGGGTGGGATCTATGGCTACACCTTC.

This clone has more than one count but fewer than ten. CDR3 region: CASSLSRRGRIGEQYF. The DNA for the CDR3 is TGTGCCAGCAGTTTGTCACGGCGAGGCCGGATAGGGGAGCAGTACTTC. The genes are TRBV27 and TRBJ2-7; D call uncertain. V was shortened by 3 bases and J by 7 bases, with 22 bases between the two germline ends. This CDR3 is 16 amino acids long. Looked up from germline, CDR1 is MNHEY and CDR2 is SMNVEV (reference sequence).

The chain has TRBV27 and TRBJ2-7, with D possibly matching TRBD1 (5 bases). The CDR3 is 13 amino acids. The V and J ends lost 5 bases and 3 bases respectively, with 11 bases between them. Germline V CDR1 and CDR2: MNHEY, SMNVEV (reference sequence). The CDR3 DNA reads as TGTGCCAGCAGTCGCATCCAGGGCTACGAGCAGTACTTC. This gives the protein CASSRIQGYEQYF.

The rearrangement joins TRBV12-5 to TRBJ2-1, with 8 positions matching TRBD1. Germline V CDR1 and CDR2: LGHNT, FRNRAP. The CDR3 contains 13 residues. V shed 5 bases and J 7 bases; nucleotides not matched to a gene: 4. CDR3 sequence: CASGPHRGNEQFF. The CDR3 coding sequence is TGTGCTAGTGGTCCTCACAGGGGGAATGAGCAGTTCTTC.

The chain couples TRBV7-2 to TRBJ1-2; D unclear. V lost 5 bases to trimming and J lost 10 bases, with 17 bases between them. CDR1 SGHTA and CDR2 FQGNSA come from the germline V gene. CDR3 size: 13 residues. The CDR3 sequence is CASSLQPYIAYTF. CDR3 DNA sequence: TGTGCCAGCAGCCTCCAACCTTACATAGCCTACACCTTC.

In nucleotides, the CDR3 is TGTGCCAGCACTAGCGGGAGGGAGTACAATGAGCAGTTCTTC. Amino acids: CASTSGREYNEQFF. This chain links TRBV19 with TRBJ2-1, with TRBD2 matching 13 bases. The germline gives CDR1 LNHDA, CDR2 SQIVND (reference sequence). The J segment lost 4 bases and the V segment lost 9 bases, leaving 3 bases of the junction unmatched. This CDR3 contains 14 residues.

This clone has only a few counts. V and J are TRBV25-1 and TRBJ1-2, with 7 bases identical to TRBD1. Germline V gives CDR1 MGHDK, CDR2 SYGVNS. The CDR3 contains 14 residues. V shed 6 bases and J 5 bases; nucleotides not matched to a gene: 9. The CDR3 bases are TGTGCCAGCAGCTCCGGGACAGAGCCTTATGGCTACACCTTC. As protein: CASSSGTEPYGYTF.

The CDR3 is CASSEGVTEAFF. CDR3 coding DNA: TGTGCCAGCAGTGAAGGGGTGACTGAAGCTTTCTTT. The chain links TRBV6-1 to TRBJ1-1; D ambiguous. Trimming pared 1 base from V and 5 bases from J, leaving 5 bases between. The germline V gene encodes CDR1 MNHNS and CDR2 SASEGT. CDR3 length equals 12 residues.

The CDR3 loop reads CASSRDYTGELFF. The CDR3 DNA reads TGTGCCAGCAGTCGAGACTATACCGGGGAGCTGTTTTTT. The chain combines TRBV2 with TRBJ2-2; maybe TRBD2 (5 bases). CDR1 SNHLY and CDR2 FYNNEI come from the germline V gene. The CDR3 runs to 13 residues. Trimming removed 5 bases at V and 5 bases at J, with 9 bases between.

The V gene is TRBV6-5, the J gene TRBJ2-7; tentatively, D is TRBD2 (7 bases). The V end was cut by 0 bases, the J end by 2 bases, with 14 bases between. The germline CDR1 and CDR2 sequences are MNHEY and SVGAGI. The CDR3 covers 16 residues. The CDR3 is CASSYSGEGGTYEQYF. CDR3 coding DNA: TGTGCCAGCAGTTACTCCGGGGAGGGGGGGACCTACGAGCAGTACTTC.

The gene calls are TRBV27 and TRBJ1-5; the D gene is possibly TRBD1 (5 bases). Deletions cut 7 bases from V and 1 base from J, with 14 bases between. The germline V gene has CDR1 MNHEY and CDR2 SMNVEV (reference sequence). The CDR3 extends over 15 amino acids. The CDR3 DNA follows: TGTGCCAGCACCCAAACCGGGGGGAGCAATCAGCCCCAGCATTTT. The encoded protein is CASTQTGGSNQPQHF.

The CDR3 spells CASSLAQPSMGYTF. Written as DNA, the CDR3 is TGTGCCAGCAGTCTAGCCCAGCCTTCTATGGGCTACACCTTC. The chain uses TRBV28 and TRBJ1-2; D uncertain. The CDR3 spans 14 residues. Looked up from germline, CDR1 is MDHEN and CDR2 is SYDVKM. The ends were cut back, 5 bases at V and 8 bases at J, with 18 bases in the middle.

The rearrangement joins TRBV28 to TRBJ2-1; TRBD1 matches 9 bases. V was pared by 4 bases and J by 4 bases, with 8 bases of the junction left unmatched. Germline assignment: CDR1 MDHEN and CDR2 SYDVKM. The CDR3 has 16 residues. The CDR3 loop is CASSSTTGGRYNEQFF. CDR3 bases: TGTGCCAGCAGTTCTACTACAGGGGGCCGGTACAATGAGCAGTTCTTC.

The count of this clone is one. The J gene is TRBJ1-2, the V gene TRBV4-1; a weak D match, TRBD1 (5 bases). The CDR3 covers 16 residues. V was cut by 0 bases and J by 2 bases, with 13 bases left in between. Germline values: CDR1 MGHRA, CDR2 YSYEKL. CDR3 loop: CASSQEWTKGNYGYTF. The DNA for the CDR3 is TGCGCCAGCAGCCAAGAATGGACAAAAGGGAACTATGGCTACACCTTC.

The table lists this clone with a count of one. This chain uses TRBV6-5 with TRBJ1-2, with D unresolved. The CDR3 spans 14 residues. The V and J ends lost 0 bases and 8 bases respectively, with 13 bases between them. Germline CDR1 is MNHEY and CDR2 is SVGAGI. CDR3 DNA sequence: TGTGCCAGCAGTTACTCAACGGCGAATTGGGGCTACACCTTC. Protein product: CASSYSTANWGYTF.

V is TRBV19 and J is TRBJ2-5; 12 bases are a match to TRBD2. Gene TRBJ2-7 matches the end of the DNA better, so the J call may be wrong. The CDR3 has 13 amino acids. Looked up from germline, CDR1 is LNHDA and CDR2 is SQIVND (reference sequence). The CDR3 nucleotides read TGTGCCAGTAGGACTAGCGGGAGCTACGAGCAGTACTTC. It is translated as CASRTSGSYEQYF.

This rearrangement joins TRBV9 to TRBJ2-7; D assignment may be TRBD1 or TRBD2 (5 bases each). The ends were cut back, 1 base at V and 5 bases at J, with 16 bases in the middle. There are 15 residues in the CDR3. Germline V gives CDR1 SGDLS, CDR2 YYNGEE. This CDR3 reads CASSVNPGPGHEQYF. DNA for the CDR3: TGTGCCAGCAGCGTAAACCCGGGACCGGGCCACGAGCAGTACTTC.

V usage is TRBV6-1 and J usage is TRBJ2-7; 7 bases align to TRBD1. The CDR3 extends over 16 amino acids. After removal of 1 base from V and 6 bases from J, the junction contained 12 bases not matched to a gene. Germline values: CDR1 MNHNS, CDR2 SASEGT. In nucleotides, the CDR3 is TGTGCCAGCAGTGAAGGAGAAGGGACAGTGACCGGCGAGCAGTACTTC. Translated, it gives CASSEGEGTVTGEQYF.

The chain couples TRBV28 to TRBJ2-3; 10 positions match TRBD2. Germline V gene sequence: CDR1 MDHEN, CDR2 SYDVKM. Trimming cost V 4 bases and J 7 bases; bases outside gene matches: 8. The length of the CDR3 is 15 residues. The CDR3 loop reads CASSSASGSGNTQYF. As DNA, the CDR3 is TGTGCCAGCAGTTCCGCTAGCGGGAGTGGGAATACGCAGTATTTT.

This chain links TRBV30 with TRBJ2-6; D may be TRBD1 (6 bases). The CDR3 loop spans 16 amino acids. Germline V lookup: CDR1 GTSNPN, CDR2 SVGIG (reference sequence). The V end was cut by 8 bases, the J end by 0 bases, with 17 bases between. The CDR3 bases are TGTGCCGTGGACAGATTCACCGTCTCTGGGGCCAACGTCCTGACTTTC. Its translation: CAVDRFTVSGANVLTF.

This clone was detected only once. CDR3 amino acids: CSVGGWGAGNTIYF. The CDR3 DNA is TGCAGCGTGGGGGGCTGGGGCGCTGGAAACACCATATATTTT. This chain links TRBV29-1 with TRBJ1-3, with a weak D call TRBD1 (6 bases). The CDR3 totals 14 residues. CDR1 SQVTM and CDR2 ANQGSEA come from the germline V gene. V lost 6 bases and J 2 bases, leaving 14 bases between the germline ends.

In DNA form, the CDR3 reads TGTGCCAGCAGTTCGGGACCTGGTGGCTACGAGCAGTACTTC. This gives the protein CASSSGPGGYEQYF. The chain combines TRBV27 with TRBJ2-7; D could derive from TRBD1 or TRBD2 (5 bases each). Trimming shortened V by 4 bases and J by 3 bases, and 13 bases separated the two germline ends. CDR3 length: 14 residues. Per the germline V gene, CDR1 is MNHEY and CDR2 is SMNVEV (reference sequence).

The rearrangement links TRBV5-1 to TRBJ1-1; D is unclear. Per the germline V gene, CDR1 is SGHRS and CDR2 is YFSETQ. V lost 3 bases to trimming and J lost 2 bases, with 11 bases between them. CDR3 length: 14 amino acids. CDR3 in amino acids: CASSWFEGNTEAFF. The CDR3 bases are TGCGCCAGCAGCTGGTTCGAGGGAAACACTGAAGCTTTCTTT.

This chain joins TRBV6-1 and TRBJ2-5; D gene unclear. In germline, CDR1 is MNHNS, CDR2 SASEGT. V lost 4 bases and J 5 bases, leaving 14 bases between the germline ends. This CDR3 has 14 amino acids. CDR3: CASSVPGRRETQYF. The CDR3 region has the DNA TGTGCCAGCAGTGTGCCGGGTAGAAGGGAGACCCAGTACTTC.

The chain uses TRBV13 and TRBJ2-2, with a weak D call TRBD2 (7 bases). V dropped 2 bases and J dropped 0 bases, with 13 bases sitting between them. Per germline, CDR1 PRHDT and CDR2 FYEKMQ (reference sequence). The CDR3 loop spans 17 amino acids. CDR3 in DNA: TGTGCCAGCAGCTTACAATGGGGGGGCCCGAACACCGGGGAGCTGTTTTTT. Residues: CASSLQWGGPNTGELFF.

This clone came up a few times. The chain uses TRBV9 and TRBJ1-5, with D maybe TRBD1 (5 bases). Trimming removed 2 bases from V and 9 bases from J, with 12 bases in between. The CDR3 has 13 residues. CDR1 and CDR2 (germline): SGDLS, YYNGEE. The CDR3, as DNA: TGTGCCAGCAGCGTGGACACCACGACGCCCCAGCATTTT. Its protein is CASSVDTTTPQHF. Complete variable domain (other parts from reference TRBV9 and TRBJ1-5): DSGVTQTPKHLITATGQRVTLRCSPRSGDLSVYWYQQSLDQGLQFLIQYYNGEERAKGNILERFSAQQFPDLHSELNLSSLELGDSALYFCASSVDTTTPQHFGDGTRLSIL.

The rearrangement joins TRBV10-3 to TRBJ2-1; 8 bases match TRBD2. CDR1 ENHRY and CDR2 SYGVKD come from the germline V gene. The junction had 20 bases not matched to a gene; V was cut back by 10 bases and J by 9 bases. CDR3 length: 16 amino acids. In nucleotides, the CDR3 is TGTGCCACAGCCGGGACTAGTCGGTCGTATTCCGGTGAGCAGTTCTTC. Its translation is CATAGTSRSYSGEQFF.